Following are 13 T cell receptor beta chains from one sample sequenced in a study of technical replicates of blood from four donors. Profiled with immunoSEQ multiplex PCR; TCRdb holds only in-frame clones, not every one. The table shows over 70,000 clones, with around 96% occurring only once. The sequenced sample was T cells isolated from PBMCs. Source of these receptors: a human donor in good health.

CDR3 nucleotides: TGCGCCAGCAGCCGTCCCTCGTGGGCTAGCGGGAGGAAAACCGGGGAGCTGTTTTTT. It translates to CASSRPSWASGRKTGELFF. This chain links TRBV4-1 with TRBJ2-2, with 11 positions matching TRBD2. J lost 5 bases, V lost 4 bases, and 15 bases had no gene match. This CDR3 has 19 amino acids. Germline lookup yields CDR1 MGHRA and CDR2 YSYEKL.

The chain has TRBV5-4 and TRBJ1-2, with 9 nucleotides matching TRBD1. The germline CDR1 and CDR2 sequences are SGHNT and YYREEE (reference sequence). Germline trimming cut 0 bases from V and 6 bases from J; bases unmatched to any gene: 15. The CDR3 has 18 residues. CDR3 sequence: CASSLGGTGLLRQDGYTF. CDR3 nucleotides: TGTGCCAGCAGCTTGGGCGGGACAGGGCTTTTACGCCAAGATGGCTACACCTTC.

The rearrangement links TRBV2 to TRBJ2-5, with D unclear. V was clipped by 3 bases and J by 5 bases, with 4 bases between them. Germline V lookup: CDR1 SNHLY, CDR2 FYNNEI. The CDR3 length is 11 residues. The CDR3 sequence: CASSDRETQYF. As DNA, the CDR3 is TGTGCCAGCAGTGACCGGGAGACCCAGTACTTC.

The V call is TRBV4-1, the J call TRBJ1-5; weak D call: TRBD1 (6 bases). CDR1 and CDR2 (germline): MGHRA, YSYEKL. With 1 base removed from V and 1 base from J, the gap between germline ends came to 14 bases. This CDR3 comprises 17 residues. The CDR3 loop is CASSQVTGTRSNQPQHF. The CDR3 coding sequence is TGCGCCAGCAGCCAAGTCACCGGGACACGGAGCAATCAGCCCCAGCATTTT.

This rearrangement joins TRBV6-4 to TRBJ2-2, with 7 bases identical to TRBD2. The CDR3 totals 14 residues. J gave up 6 bases and V 6 bases, and 7 bases lay outside the gene matches. Germline V gives CDR1 MRHNA, CDR2 SNTAGT. The CDR3 region has the DNA TGTGCCAGCAGAAGTGGGAGGGCCGCCGGGGAGCTGTTTTTT. Protein product: CASRSGRAAGELFF.

This clone was seen only once. The chain couples TRBV5-6 to TRBJ1-1, with 8 bases that match TRBD1. Trimming at V came to 2 bases and at J to 1 base, leaving 1 base not matched to a gene. The V gene's germline CDR1 is SGHDT and CDR2 YYEEEE. This CDR3 has 14 amino acids. As DNA, the CDR3 is TGTGCCAGCAGCTTAGGGACAGGGAACACTGAAGCTTTCTTT. Its protein product is CASSLGTGNTEAFF.

This clone was observed once. The V and J genes are TRBV13 and TRBJ1-1; D may be TRBD1 (6 bases). The CDR3 sequence is 12 residues long. CDR1 is PRHDT and CDR2 is FYEKMQ in the germline V gene (reference sequence). V lost 3 bases and J lost 5, with 7 bases in between. The CDR3 DNA is TGTGCCAGCAGCTTTGACAGGACTGAAGCTTTCTTT. Its protein product is CASSFDRTEAFF.

CDR3 nucleotides: TGTGCCAGCAGCTTAGAACTGATAATCACCGGGGAGCTGTTTTTT. Amino acids: CASSLELIITGELFF. This sequence joins TRBV7-2 and TRBJ2-2; D is undetermined. The CDR3 has 15 amino acids. The germline V and J ends were trimmed by 1 base and 4 bases, with 10 bases remaining between them. Germline CDR1 reads SGHTA; CDR2 reads FQGNSA.

The chain uses TRBV11-3 and TRBJ2-1, with a weak D call TRBD2 (7 bases). Trimming cost V 0 bases and J 7 bases, with 19 bases left between them. The germline gives CDR1 SGHNT, CDR2 YENEEA. This CDR3 has 17 amino acids. The CDR3: CASSLDGGGGDGNEQFF. CDR3 nucleotides: TGTGCCAGCAGCTTAGATGGGGGAGGGGGGGACGGAAATGAGCAGTTCTTC.

This clone came up once. CDR3 in amino acids: CASSRRLAGVADTQYF. The CDR3 DNA follows: TGCGCCAGCAGCCGGAGACTAGCGGGAGTTGCAGATACGCAGTATTTT. The chain couples TRBV5-1 to TRBJ2-3; the match to TRBD2 covers 12 bases. This CDR3 has 16 amino acids. V shed 4 bases and J 4 bases; nucleotides not matched to a gene: 7. The germline V gene encodes CDR1 SGHRS and CDR2 YFSETQ.

The genes are TRBV5-4 and TRBJ2-7, with 10 bases identical to TRBD1. The CDR3 consists of 13 residues. Germline V gene lookup returns CDR1 SGHNT and CDR2 YYREEE (reference sequence). The ends lost 3 bases at V and 7 bases at J; junction bases unmatched: 4. In nucleotides, the CDR3 is TGTGCCAGCAGCTACGACAGGGGGCAAGAGCAGTACTTC. Residues: CASSYDRGQEQYF.

The rearrangement links TRBV5-1 to TRBJ2-5; 16 nucleotides match TRBD2. The CDR3 is 18 amino acids. The trim removed 4 bases at V and 5 bases at J, leaving 11 bases unmatched. The germline CDR1 and CDR2 sequences are SGHRS and YFSETQ. CDR3 amino acids: CASSIGGTSGRARETQYF. CDR3 DNA: TGCGCCAGCAGCATTGGCGGGACTAGCGGGAGGGCTCGGGAGACCCAGTACTTC. Using reference TRBV5-1 and TRBJ2-5 for the parts outside the CDR3, the full variable domain is KAGVTQTPRYLIKTRGQQVTLSCSPISGHRSVSWYQQTPGQGLQFLFEYFSETQRNKGNFPGRFSGRQFSNSRSEMNVSTLELGDSALYLCASSIGGTSGRARETQYFGPGTRLLVL.

The V gene is TRBV2, the J gene TRBJ1-5, with 8 bases that match TRBD1. Trimming cost V 3 bases and J 0 bases; bases outside gene matches: 4. CDR3 length: 16 residues. Germline lookup yields CDR1 SNHLY and CDR2 FYNNEI. The DNA of the CDR3 is TGTGCCAGCAGTGAGGACAGGGTGGGTAGCAATCAGCCCCAGCATTTT. Amino acid sequence: CASSEDRVGSNQPQHF.